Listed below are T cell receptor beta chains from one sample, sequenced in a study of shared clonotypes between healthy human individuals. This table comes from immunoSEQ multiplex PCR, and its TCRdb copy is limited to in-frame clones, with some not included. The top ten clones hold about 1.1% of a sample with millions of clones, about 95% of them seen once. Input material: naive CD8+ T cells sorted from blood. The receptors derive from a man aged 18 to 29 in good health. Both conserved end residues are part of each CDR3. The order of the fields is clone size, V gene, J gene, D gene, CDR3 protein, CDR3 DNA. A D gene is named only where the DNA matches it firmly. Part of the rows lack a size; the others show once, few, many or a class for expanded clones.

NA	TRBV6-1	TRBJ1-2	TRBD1	CASSGTGQGRPNYGYTF	TGTGCCAGCAGTGGCACGGGACAGGGAAGACCTAACTATGGCTACACCTTC
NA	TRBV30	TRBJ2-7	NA	CAWSRMGVYEQYF	TGTGCCTGGAGTCGAATGGGGGTCTACGAGCAGTACTTC
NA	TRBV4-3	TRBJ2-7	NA	CASSQDASEIYEQYF	TGCGCCAGCAGCCAAGATGCGTCCGAAATCTACGAGCAGTACTTC
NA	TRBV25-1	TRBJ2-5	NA	CASSTRGLAETQYF	TGTGCCAGCAGTACCCGGGGGTTAGCAGAGACCCAGTACTTC
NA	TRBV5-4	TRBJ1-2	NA	CASSLRQLRLDYGYTF	TGTGCCAGCAGCTTGAGGCAGCTGAGGTTGGACTATGGCTACACCTTC
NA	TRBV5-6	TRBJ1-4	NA	CASTLTQEINEKLFF	TGTGCCAGCACCCTTACCCAGGAGATTAATGAAAAACTGTTTTTT
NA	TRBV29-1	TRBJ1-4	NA	CSVEGEAATNEKLFF	TGCAGCGTTGAAGGGGAGGCGGCAACTAATGAAAAACTGTTTTTT
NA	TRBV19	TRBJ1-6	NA	CASSFTVGAYSPLHF	TGTGCCAGTAGCTTCACCGTGGGGGCATATTCACCCCTCCACTTT
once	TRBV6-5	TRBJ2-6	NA	CASSYRNTGANVLTF	TGTGCCAGCAGTTACCGTAATACTGGGGCCAACGTCCTGACTTTC
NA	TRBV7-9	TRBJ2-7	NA	CASSSVASWPYEQYF	TGTGCCAGCAGCTCAGTGGCTAGTTGGCCCTACGAGCAGTACTTC
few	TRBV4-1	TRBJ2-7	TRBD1	CASSKRGTGGSDEQYF	TGCGCCAGCAGCAAAAGGGGCACAGGGGGCAGCGACGAGCAGTACTTC
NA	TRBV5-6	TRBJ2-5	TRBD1	CASSHRQGAWETQYF	TGTGCCAGCAGCCATCGGCAGGGGGCCTGGGAGACCCAGTACTTC
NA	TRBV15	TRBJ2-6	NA	CATSPGISGANVLTF	TGTGCCACCTCCCCAGGCATCTCTGGGGCCAACGTCCTGACTTTC
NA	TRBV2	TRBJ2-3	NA	CASSDSDISTDTQYF	TGTGCCAGCAGTGACTCGGATATTAGCACAGATACGCAGTATTTT
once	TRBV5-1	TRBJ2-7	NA	CASSLAVNSYEQYF	TGCGCCAGCAGCTTGGCCGTCAATTCCTACGAGCAGTACTTC
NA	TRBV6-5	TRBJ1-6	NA	CASSYGKGTVLHF	TGTGCCAGCAGTTACGGTAAAGGGACCGTTCTCCACTTT
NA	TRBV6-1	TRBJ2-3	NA	CASSEGPSTDTQYF	TGTGCCAGCAGTGAGGGACCGAGCACAGATACGCAGTATTTT
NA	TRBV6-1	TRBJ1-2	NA	CASSAQGPDYYGYTF	TGTGCCAGCAGTGCTCAGGGTCCTGACTACTATGGCTACACCTTC
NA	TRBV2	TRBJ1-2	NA	CASSDTGGQPFYGYTF	TGTGCCAGCAGTGATACCGGGGGACAACCATTCTATGGCTACACCTTC
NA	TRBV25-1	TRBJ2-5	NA	CASSAPGLGTMGTQYF	TGTGCCAGCAGTGCCCCGGGACTGGGAACGATGGGGACCCAGTACTTC
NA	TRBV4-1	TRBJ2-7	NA	CASSPGGLGSYEQYF	TGCGCCAGCAGCCCCGGTGGGCTGGGATCCTACGAGCAGTACTTC
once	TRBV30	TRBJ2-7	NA	CAWTGATYEQYF	TGTGCCTGGACCGGGGCTACCTACGAGCAGTACTTC
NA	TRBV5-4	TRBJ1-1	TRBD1	CASSWGQEAFF	TGTGCCAGCAGCTGGGGACAGGAAGCTTTCTTT
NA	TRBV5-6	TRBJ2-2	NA	CASSLTGRVINTGELFF	TGTGCCAGCAGCTTAACAGGGAGGGTTATCAACACCGGGGAGCTGTTTTTT
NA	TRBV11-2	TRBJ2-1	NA	CASSLGSVRNEQFF	TGTGCCAGCAGCTTAGGTTCAGTACGCAATGAGCAGTTCTTC
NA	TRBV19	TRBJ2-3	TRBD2	CASSMTSGRANTQYF	TGTGCCAGTAGTATGACTAGCGGGAGGGCAAATACGCAGTATTTT
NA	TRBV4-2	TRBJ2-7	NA	CASSQEYQGSYEQYF	TGTGCCAGCAGCCAAGAGTATCAAGGTTCCTACGAGCAGTACTTC
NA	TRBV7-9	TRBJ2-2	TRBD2	CASSLVGLAGTGELFF	TGTGCCAGCAGCTTAGTCGGGCTAGCGGGCACCGGGGAGCTGTTTTTT
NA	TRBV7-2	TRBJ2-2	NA	CASSLGLGGLLTGELFF	TGTGCCAGCAGCCTGGGGCTCGGGGGACTGCTCACCGGGGAGCTGTTTTTT
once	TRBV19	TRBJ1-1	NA	CASSNPGFEAFF	TGTGCCAGTAGTAACCCGGGGTTTGAAGCTTTCTTT
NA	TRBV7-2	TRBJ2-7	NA	CASSSKLGTPEEQYF	TGTGCCAGCAGCTCGAAGCTAGGGACTCCTGAGGAGCAGTACTTC
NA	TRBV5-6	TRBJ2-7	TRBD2	CASSFGGNEQYF	TGTGCCAGCAGCTTCGGGGGGAACGAGCAGTACTTC
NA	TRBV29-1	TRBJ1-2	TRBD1	CSGWTGNYGYTF	TGCAGCGGCTGGACAGGGAACTATGGCTACACCTTC
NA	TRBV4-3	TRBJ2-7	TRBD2	CASSQDSGSDEQYF	TGCGCCAGCAGCCAAGATAGCGGGAGTGACGAGCAGTACTTC
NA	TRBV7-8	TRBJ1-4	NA	CASEEGPSEKLFF	TGTGCCAGCGAAGAGGGCCCAAGTGAAAAACTGTTTTTT
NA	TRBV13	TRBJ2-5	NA	CASSLAGATQETQYF	TGTGCCAGCAGCTTAGCGGGGGCGACCCAAGAGACCCAGTACTTC
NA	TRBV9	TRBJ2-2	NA	CASSVGSGVFTGELFF	TGTGCCAGCAGCGTTGGTTCTGGGGTTTTCACCGGGGAGCTGTTTTTT
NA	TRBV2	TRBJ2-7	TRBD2	CASSAAGSSYYEQYF	TGTGCCAGCAGTGCAGCGGGAAGCTCCTACTACGAGCAGTACTTC
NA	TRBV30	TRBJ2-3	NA	CAWTITGSSTDTQYF	TGTGCCTGGACGATAACGGGGTCTAGCACAGATACGCAGTATTTT
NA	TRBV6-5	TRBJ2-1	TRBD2	CASSFREGHEQFF	TGTGCCAGCAGTTTTCGGGAGGGCCACGAGCAGTTCTTC
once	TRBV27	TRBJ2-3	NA	CASSLSVEPDTQYF	TGTGCCAGCAGTTTATCGGTAGAACCAGATACGCAGTATTTT
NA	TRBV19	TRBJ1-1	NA	CASSIDLGSQNTEAFF	TGTGCCAGTAGTATAGATCTTGGGAGTCAGAACACTGAAGCTTTCTTT
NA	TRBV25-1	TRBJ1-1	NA	CASSGLWGLNTEAFF	TGTGCCAGCAGTGGACTGTGGGGGCTGAACACTGAAGCTTTCTTT
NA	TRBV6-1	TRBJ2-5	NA	CASSEDGYPGRETQYF	TGTGCCAGCAGTGAAGATGGGTACCCAGGGAGGGAGACCCAGTACTTC
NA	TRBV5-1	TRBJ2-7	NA	CASSSGDSIYEQYF	TGCGCCAGCAGCTCGGGGGACAGTATCTACGAGCAGTACTTC
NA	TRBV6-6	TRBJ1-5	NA	CASSYEVQNQPQHF	TGTGCCAGCAGTTACGAGGTGCAGAATCAGCCCCAGCATTTT
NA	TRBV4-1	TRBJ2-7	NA	CASSPVVSHEQYF	TGCGCCAGCAGCCCCGTAGTGAGCCACGAGCAGTACTTC
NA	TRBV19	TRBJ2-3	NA	CASSILWGTDTQYF	TGTGCCAGTAGTATATTGTGGGGCACAGATACGCAGTATTTT
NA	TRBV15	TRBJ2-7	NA	CATSREGPYEQYF	TGTGCCACCAGCAGAGAAGGACCCTACGAGCAGTACTTC
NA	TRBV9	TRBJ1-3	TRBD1	CASSVTGGTGNTIYF	TGTGCCAGCAGCGTTACAGGGGGCACTGGAAACACCATATATTTT
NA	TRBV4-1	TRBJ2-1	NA	CASSQEPSPYNEQFF	TGCGCCAGCAGCCAAGAACCTTCCCCTTACAATGAGCAGTTCTTC
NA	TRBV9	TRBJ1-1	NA	CASSLGVGGTEAFF	TGTGCCAGCAGCCTCGGCGTAGGGGGCACTGAAGCTTTCTTT
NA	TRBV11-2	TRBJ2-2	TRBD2	CASSLGRLAGHTGELFF	TGTGCCAGCAGCTTAGGTCGTCTAGCGGGACACACCGGGGAGCTGTTTTTT
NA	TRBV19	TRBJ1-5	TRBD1	CASRIGTENQPQHF	TGTGCCAGTCGGATCGGGACAGAAAATCAGCCCCAGCATTTT
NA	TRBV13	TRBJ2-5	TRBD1	CASSSSPGGQETQYF	TGTGCCAGCAGCTCAAGCCCAGGGGGACAAGAGACCCAGTACTTC
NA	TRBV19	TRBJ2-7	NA	CASSWGLTYEQYF	TGTGCCAGTAGTTGGGGATTGACCTACGAGCAGTACTTC
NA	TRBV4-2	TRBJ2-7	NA	CASSQDQGYEQYF	TGTGCCAGCAGCCAAGACCAGGGTTACGAGCAGTACTTC
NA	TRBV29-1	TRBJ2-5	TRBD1	CSVAPTGEEETQYF	TGCAGCGTTGCCCCGACAGGGGAGGAGGAGACCCAGTACTTC
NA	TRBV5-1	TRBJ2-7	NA	CASSLVPETYEQYF	TGCGCCAGCAGCTTGGTGCCGGAGACCTACGAGCAGTACTTC
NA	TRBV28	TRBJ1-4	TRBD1	CATDRGSTNEKLFF	TGTGCCACCGACAGGGGATCAACTAATGAAAAACTGTTTTTT